This record covers a single TCR beta chain. The data originate from a study of blood T cell repertoires in COVID-19. About the study: Samples representing acute and convalescent COVID-19 were sourced from the United States, Italy and Spain.

As processed by the authors: Estimation of nucleated cell counts was performed using reference gene primer amplification. The repertoire was sequenced with immunoSEQ multiplex PCR; TCRdb's copy has only in-frame clones and lacks some. That table is the source of V, J and clone size, and D and trimming were worked out from the DNA. Seen here are about 95,000 clones, about 87% observed once, and the top ten hold roughly 17%. Germline CDR1 reads MNHEY; CDR2 reads SVGEGT. V was cut by 2 bases and J by 4 bases, with 8 bases left in between. There are 14 residues in the CDR3. The rearrangement joins TRBV6-2 or TRBV6-3 to TRBJ1-4; a possible D gene is TRBD1 (6 bases). What was sequenced was peripheral blood. This sequence originates from a human donor in a cohort sampled during active COVID-19. The CDR3: CASSYGQLNEKLFF. The CDR3 DNA is TGTGCCAGCAGTTACGGACAGCTTAATGAAAAACTGTTTTTT.